This T cell receptor (beta chain) was recorded in a study of blood T cell repertoires in COVID-19. About the research overall: Italy, Spain and the United States were the sources of the convalescent and acute COVID-19 samples.

Sequencing was performed with immunoSEQ multiplex PCR; in TCRdb, only in-frame clones are kept and a portion is missing. Here the sample spans 140,000 to 150,000 clones, more than 70% being singletons. The sample holds a few counts of this clone. CDR3 length equals 17 residues. Per germline, CDR1 SGDLS and CDR2 YYNGEE. V lost 3 bases to trimming and J lost 6 bases; unmatched junction nucleotides: 15. The chain couples TRBV9 to TRBJ2-1; TRBD1 agrees at 7 bases. The material sequenced was peripheral blood. This TCR was sampled from a man aged 55 to 70 with active or convalescent COVID-19. CDR3 sequence: CASSALLSPQGTNEQFF. For the CDR3, the DNA is TGTGCCAGCAGCGCACTCCTAAGCCCACAGGGGACCAATGAGCAGTTCTTC.